These T cell receptor beta chains were read from a single sample in a study of OX40 agonist ivuxolimab in advanced cancers. The assay was immunoSEQ multiplex PCR, and TCRdb's table has in-frame clones only and misses some. The repertoire has tens of thousands of clones, over 80% of them found once; the top ten carry about 22%. The sample was CD4+ or CD8+ T cells sorted from blood, taken in a trial of the OX40 agonist ivuxolimab. The source is an adult with an advanced solid tumor such as melanoma, head and neck, liver or kidney cancer. Each CDR3 is given with its conserved first and last residue. Fields, in order: D gene, J gene, clone size, V gene, CDR3 protein, CDR3 DNA. A D gene is named only where the DNA matches it firmly. Clone size is not always given. Where it is, it says once, few, many or a class for expanded clones.

D: TRBD2
J: TRBJ2-3
size: NA
V: TRBV5-4
CDR3: CASSPGLAGLVDTQYF
DNA: TGTGCCAGCAGCCCGGGACTAGCGGGCCTGGTCGATACGCAGTATTTT

D: NA
J: TRBJ2-3
size: NA
V: TRBV6-5
CDR3: CASSYSPRDSEDTQYF
DNA: TGTGCCAGCAGTTACTCGCCAAGGGACTCTGAAGATACGCAGTATTTT

D: NA
J: TRBJ1-5
size: few
V: TRBV19
CDR3: CASSIEGVQPQHF
DNA: TGTGCCAGTAGTATAGAGGGGGTTCAGCCCCAGCATTTT

D: NA
J: TRBJ2-3
size: NA
V: TRBV4-1
CDR3: CASSQDSLRTDTQYF
DNA: TGCGCCAGCAGCCAAGATAGTCTTAGAACAGATACGCAGTATTTT

D: NA
J: TRBJ1-2
size: NA
V: TRBV9
CDR3: CASSVGAAPPNGYTF
DNA: TGTGCCAGCAGCGTAGGGGCAGCTCCCCCCAATGGCTACACCTTC

D: NA
J: TRBJ1-2
size: once
V: TRBV27
CDR3: CASSPGGLGYGYTF
DNA: TGTGCCAGCAGCCCGGGGGGGCTAGGCTATGGCTACACCTTC

D: NA
J: TRBJ2-3
size: NA
V: TRBV4-1
CDR3: CASSNRGTDTQYF
DNA: TGCGCCAGCAGCAACAGGGGCACAGATACGCAGTATTTT

D: TRBD2
J: TRBJ2-5
size: NA
V: TRBV11-2
CDR3: CASSPRTSVGRETQYF
DNA: TGTGCCAGCAGCCCCCGGACTAGTGTGGGCCGCGAGACCCAGTACTTC

D: NA
J: TRBJ1-1
size: NA
V: TRBV19
CDR3: CASNDENTEAFF
DNA: TGTGCCAGTAACGATGAAAACACTGAAGCTTTCTTT

D: TRBD1
J: TRBJ1-3
size: NA
V: TRBV9
CDR3: CASSVVPSAGGGNTIYF
DNA: TGTGCCAGCAGCGTAGTTCCGTCGGCAGGGGGTGGAAACACCATATATTTT

D: NA
J: TRBJ2-1
size: NA
V: TRBV27
CDR3: CASSLAQGEQFF
DNA: TGTGCCAGCAGTCTAGCGCAGGGGGAGCAGTTCTTC

D: NA
J: TRBJ1-3
size: NA
V: TRBV29-1
CDR3: CSVDGGNTIYF
DNA: TGCAGCGTTGATGGGGGGAACACCATATATTTT

D: NA
J: TRBJ2-7
size: NA
V: TRBV9
CDR3: CASSAAGEQYF
DNA: TGTGCCAGCAGCGCGGCGGGCGAGCAGTACTTC

D: NA
J: TRBJ2-7
size: NA
V: TRBV19
CDR3: CASSEIAGTAGYEQYF
DNA: TGTGCCAGTAGCGAGATCGCGGGGACCGCCGGCTACGAGCAGTACTTC

D: NA
J: TRBJ2-3
size: NA
V: TRBV5-4
CDR3: CASSLAPTFLADTQYF
DNA: TGTGCCAGCAGCTTGGCTCCGACATTCTTAGCAGATACGCAGTATTTT

D: TRBD1
J: TRBJ1-1
size: NA
V: TRBV27
CDR3: CASSLYHLPKGAIRAEAFF
DNA: TGTGCCAGCAGTTTATATCACCTTCCTAAGGGGGCGATAAGGGCTGAAGCTTTCTTT

D: NA
J: TRBJ2-7
size: NA
V: TRBV7-6
CDR3: CASSRFSGPQYF
DNA: TGTGCCAGCAGTCGCTTTTCGGGGCCGCAGTACTTC

D: NA
J: TRBJ2-7
size: once
V: TRBV6-5
CDR3: CASSYSEGYEQYF
DNA: TGTGCCAGCAGTTACTCCGAGGGGTACGAGCAGTACTTC

D: NA
J: TRBJ2-1
size: NA
V: TRBV5-1
CDR3: CASSLMEQSWDEQFF
DNA: TGCGCCAGCAGCTTGATGGAGCAATCCTGGGATGAGCAGTTCTTC

D: NA
J: TRBJ1-2
size: NA
V: TRBV7-9
CDR3: CASSLQSGTYGYTF
DNA: TGTGCCAGCAGCTTACAATCAGGGACCTATGGCTACACCTTC

D: TRBD2
J: TRBJ2-5
size: NA
V: TRBV30
CDR3: CAWSWSGGGETQYF
DNA: TGTGCCTGGAGTTGGTCCGGGGGAGGGGAGACCCAGTACTTC

D: TRBD2
J: TRBJ2-3
size: NA
V: TRBV29-1
CDR3: CSVDREAVRTDTQYF
DNA: TGCAGCGTAGACCGGGAGGCCGTACGCACAGATACGCAGTATTTT

D: NA
J: TRBJ1-5
size: NA
V: TRBV28
CDR3: CASSPTGLGQPQHF
DNA: TGTGCCAGCAGCCCGACAGGATTGGGGCAGCCCCAGCATTTT

D: NA
J: TRBJ2-1
size: NA
V: TRBV5-1
CDR3: CASSEYSYNEQFF
DNA: TGCGCCAGCAGCGAGTACTCCTACAATGAGCAGTTCTTC

D: TRBD2
J: TRBJ2-7
size: NA
V: TRBV7-2
CDR3: CASSGGAYEQYF
DNA: TGTGCCAGCAGCGGGGGGGCCTACGAGCAGTACTTC

D: NA
J: TRBJ2-7
size: NA
V: TRBV18
CDR3: CASSPRATLEQYF
DNA: TGTGCCAGCTCACCACGGGCAACTCTCGAGCAGTACTTC

D: TRBD1
J: TRBJ2-5
size: NA
V: TRBV7-9
CDR3: CASSQTDRGLQETQYF
DNA: TGTGCCAGCAGCCAAACGGACAGGGGCTTGCAAGAGACCCAGTACTTC

D: TRBD1
J: TRBJ1-6
size: medium-sized
V: TRBV7-8
CDR3: CASSLFSRQGHNSPLHF
DNA: TGTGCCAGCAGCTTATTTAGCCGACAGGGCCATAATTCACCCCTCCACTTT

D: TRBD2
J: TRBJ2-1
size: NA
V: TRBV19
CDR3: CASSIVTPGTSGFSPSYNEQFF
DNA: TGTGCCAGTAGTATAGTCACTCCCGGGACTAGCGGGTTCTCTCCCTCCTACAATGAGCAGTTCTTC

D: NA
J: TRBJ1-1
size: many
V: TRBV7-6
CDR3: CASSLGRGGTEAFF
DNA: TGTGCCAGCAGCTTAGGAAGGGGAGGCACTGAAGCTTTCTTT

D: NA
J: TRBJ2-3
size: once
V: TRBV6-4
CDR3: CASKGPLTDTQYF
DNA: TGTGCCAGCAAAGGCCCCCTCACAGATACGCAGTATTTT

D: NA
J: TRBJ2-1
size: NA
V: TRBV28
CDR3: CASSFWETFPRGEQFF
DNA: TGTGCCAGCAGTTTTTGGGAGACATTCCCCCGCGGGGAGCAGTTCTTC

D: NA
J: TRBJ2-7
size: NA
V: TRBV9
CDR3: CASSPGSIEYEQYF
DNA: TGTGCCAGCAGCCCAGGCTCAATTGAATACGAGCAGTACTTC

D: NA
J: TRBJ1-4
size: many
V: TRBV11-2
CDR3: CASSPHGGGSVGEKLFF
DNA: TGTGCCAGCAGCCCCCATGGTGGGGGGAGCGTTGGTGAAAAACTGTTTTTT

D: NA
J: TRBJ1-4
size: NA
V: TRBV4-1
CDR3: CASSQEGRLGEKLFF
DNA: TGCGCCAGCAGCCAAGAGGGCCGATTGGGTGAAAAACTGTTTTTT

D: NA
J: TRBJ2-5
size: NA
V: TRBV29-1
CDR3: CSVERPAKGPGETQYF
DNA: TGCAGCGTTGAAAGACCAGCGAAAGGTCCGGGAGAGACCCAGTACTTC

D: NA
J: TRBJ1-1
size: once
V: TRBV27
CDR3: CASSDGTEAFF
DNA: TGTGCCAGCAGCGACGGGACTGAAGCTTTCTTT

D: NA
J: TRBJ1-1
size: NA
V: TRBV7-2
CDR3: CASSQDPGSGTEAFF
DNA: TGCGCCAGCAGCCAAGATCCGGGATCCGGCACTGAAGCTTTCTTT

D: NA
J: TRBJ1-1
size: NA
V: TRBV7-9
CDR3: CASSFTGRAEAFF
DNA: TGTGCCAGCAGCTTTACAGGGAGGGCTGAAGCTTTCTTT

D: NA
J: TRBJ2-1
size: NA
V: TRBV14
CDR3: CASSLYNEQFF
DNA: TGTGCCAGCAGCCTCTACAATGAGCAGTTCTTC

D: NA
J: TRBJ2-3
size: NA
V: TRBV7-6
CDR3: CASSRRQDRTDTQYF
DNA: TGTGCCAGCAGCCGTAGACAGGACCGCACAGATACGCAGTATTTT

D: TRBD1
J: TRBJ1-2
size: few
V: TRBV6-5
CDR3: CASSPQGGSGGYTF
DNA: TGTGCCAGCAGTCCCCAGGGGGGGAGCGGGGGCTACACCTTC

D: NA
J: TRBJ2-6
size: NA
V: TRBV27
CDR3: CASKASDSGANVLTF
DNA: TGTGCCAGCAAGGCTTCGGACTCTGGGGCCAACGTCCTGACTTTC

D: TRBD2
J: TRBJ2-1
size: once
V: TRBV6-5
CDR3: CATRGGLSPYNEQFF
DNA: TGTGCCACCCGGGGGGGGCTCAGCCCTTACAATGAGCAGTTCTTC

D: NA
J: TRBJ1-5
size: NA
V: TRBV19
CDR3: CASTSKGFVDQPQHF
DNA: TGTGCCAGTACCTCTAAAGGGTTTGTGGATCAGCCCCAGCATTTT

D: NA
J: TRBJ1-1
size: NA
V: TRBV4-3
CDR3: CASSLSGGGLTRNTEAFF
DNA: TGCGCCAGCAGCCTCTCCGGCGGGGGCCTAACTAGGAACACTGAAGCTTTCTTT

D: NA
J: TRBJ2-1
size: NA
V: TRBV5-5
CDR3: CASSVTGDEQFF
DNA: TGTGCCAGCAGCGTGACAGGTGATGAGCAGTTCTTC

D: NA
J: TRBJ1-5
size: NA
V: TRBV4-3
CDR3: CASSAGRGRDQPQHF
DNA: TGCGCCAGCAGCGCGGGGCGGGGCCGGGATCAGCCCCAGCATTTT

D: NA
J: TRBJ1-1
size: NA
V: TRBV27
CDR3: CASSLSPGTMNTEAFF
DNA: TGTGCCAGCAGTTTATCACCAGGGACTATGAACACTGAAGCTTTCTTT

D: NA
J: TRBJ1-2
size: NA
V: TRBV5-1
CDR3: CASSLAATNLDYGYTF
DNA: TGCGCCAGCAGCTTGGCCGCAACAAACTTGGACTATGGCTACACCTTC

D: TRBD2
J: TRBJ2-7
size: NA
V: TRBV19
CDR3: CASSQGLAEVYEQYF
DNA: TGTGCCAGTAGTCAGGGACTAGCGGAGGTATACGAGCAGTACTTC

D: NA
J: TRBJ2-3
size: NA
V: TRBV28
CDR3: CASLSHGLGGSTQYF
DNA: TGTGCCAGCTTGAGTCACGGGCTTGGTGGGTCGACGCAGTATTTT

D: NA
J: TRBJ2-3
size: NA
V: TRBV27
CDR3: CASSLTGPSSTQYF
DNA: TGTGCCAGCAGTTTAACAGGGCCCTCATCTACGCAGTATTTT

D: NA
J: TRBJ1-1
size: NA
V: TRBV7-6
CDR3: CASSLDRRNPRGNTEAFF
DNA: TGTGCCAGCAGCTTAGATCGGCGTAATCCCCGAGGGAACACTGAAGCTTTCTTT